One sample yielded the 10 T cell receptor beta chains listed below, sequenced in a study of blood T cell repertoires in COVID-19. Measured with immunoSEQ multiplex PCR; TCRdb has only the in-frame clones, and not every one. Among 40,000 to 50,000 clones, more than 75% were seen once, and the ten largest hold around 2.2%. Sequencing was performed on peripheral blood. These receptors were obtained from an elderly woman with COVID-19, enrolled during active disease.

J is TRBJ1-3 and V is TRBV30; 11 nucleotides match TRBD1. J gave up 1 base and V 8 bases, and 4 bases lay outside the gene matches. CDR1 and CDR2 from the germline V gene are GTSNPN and SVGIG (reference sequence). This CDR3 region has 14 residues. CDR3 sequence (DNA): TGTGCCAGAAGGGACAGGGGGTCTGGAAACACCATATATTTT. Protein product: CARRDRGSGNTIYF.

The rearrangement links TRBV14 to TRBJ2-1; 15 nucleotides align to TRBD2. There are 18 residues in the CDR3. Germline V gene data show CDR1 as SGHDN and CDR2 as FVKESK. The V and J ends lost 1 base and 9 bases, in that order; junction bases with no gene match: 10. In DNA, the CDR3 is TGTGCCAGCAGCCAAGTCCTTAGGACTAGCGGGAGGGGTAGTGAGCAGTTCTTC. Protein sequence: CASSQVLRTSGRGSEQFF.

This rearrangement joins TRBV5-4 to TRBJ2-3; 16 bases fit TRBD2. The CDR3 covers 18 residues. Germline V CDR1 and CDR2: SGHNT, YYREEE (reference sequence). The V and J ends lost 3 bases and 0 bases, in that order; junction bases with no gene match: 4. The CDR3 nucleotides are TGTGCCAGCAGCTCGGGACTAGCGGGGGGGGCTAGCACAGATACGCAGTATTTT. Translating gives CASSSGLAGGASTDTQYF.

The chain is built from TRBV2 and TRBJ1-1; no clear D. V was shortened by 7 bases and J by 8 bases, with 20 bases between the two germline ends. The CDR3 spans 14 residues. Germline CDR1 is SNHLY and CDR2 is FYNNEI. The CDR3 is CASKARASLTEAFF. The DNA for the CDR3 is TGTGCCAGCAAAGCGAGGGCTTCCCTTACGGAAGCTTTCTTT.

The rearrangement joins TRBV28 to TRBJ1-1, with a weak D call TRBD1 (6 bases). This CDR3 comprises 14 residues. The V end was cut by 6 bases, the J end by 1 base, with 12 bases between. Germline CDR1 reads MDHEN; CDR2 reads SYDVKM. The CDR3 bases are TGTGCCAGCAGACAGGGCCGGGGGAACACTGAAGCTTTCTTT. Protein: CASRQGRGNTEAFF.

The chain combines TRBV7-2 with TRBJ2-4, with D perhaps matching TRBD2 (6 bases). This CDR3 has 15 amino acids. The V end lost 5 bases, the J end lost 7 bases, and 18 bases lay between the germline ends. Looked up from germline, CDR1 is SGHTA and CDR2 is FQGNSA. In nucleotides, the CDR3 is TGTGCCAGCAGCCACGGAGGGACCGCTTTTAACATTCAGTACTTC. Translation: CASSHGGTAFNIQYF.

V is TRBV2 and J is TRBJ1-2; a weak D match, TRBD1 (6 bases). CDR1 SNHLY and CDR2 FYNNEI come from the germline V gene. There are 13 residues in the CDR3. V was cut by 7 bases and J by 8 bases, with 17 bases left in between. The CDR3 sequence is CASIGSGVSGYTF. CDR3 DNA: TGTGCCAGCATCGGGTCAGGGGTCAGCGGCTACACCTTC. The full variable domain, with the rest looked up from reference TRBV2 and TRBJ1-2, is EPEVTQTPSHQVTQMGQEVILRCVPISNHLYFYWYRQILGQKVEFLVSFYNNEISEKSEIFDDQFSVERPDGSNFTLKIRSTKLEDSAMYFCASIGSGVSGYTFGSGTRLTVV.

This sequence joins TRBV18 and TRBJ1-6, with 9 bases identical to TRBD1. Germline loops: CDR1 KGHSH, CDR2 LQKENI. V trimming: 5 bases; J trimming: 4 bases; junction bases outside the gene matches: 6. This CDR3 has 16 amino acids. The CDR3 is CASSGPGQGYNSPLHF. In DNA, the CDR3 is TGTGCCAGCTCAGGTCCGGGACAGGGTTATAATTCACCCCTCCACTTT.

The chain couples TRBV29-1 to TRBJ1-1, with D possibly being TRBD1 (6 bases). V dropped 6 bases and J dropped 5 bases, with 16 bases sitting between them. The length of the CDR3 is 13 residues. Germline V gene lookup returns CDR1 SQVTM and CDR2 ANQGSEA. This CDR3 is CSVGGLSRTEAFF. The CDR3, as DNA: TGCAGCGTGGGGGGGCTGTCTAGGACTGAAGCTTTCTTT.

This sequence joins TRBV19 and TRBJ2-7; TRBD2 matches 11 bases. There are 15 residues in the CDR3. In germline, CDR1 is LNHDA, CDR2 SQIVND (reference sequence). Trimming took 5 bases from V and 3 from J; bases not matched to a gene: 6. The CDR3 is CASSFSGTSGYEQYF. The CDR3 bases are TGTGCCAGTAGTTTCTCCGGGACTAGCGGCTACGAGCAGTACTTC.